This T cell receptor (beta chain) was found in a study of T cells after yellow fever vaccination. Study observations and caveats: Bulk-population clonotypes that are abundant could appear as contaminants in FACS-sorted repertoires. Clones from primary vaccination mostly reappeared after the booster (around 96% CD4, approximately 88% CD8). Peaking on day 5 versus 15, the secondary response was faster but weaker.

Trimming took off 5 bases at V and 2 bases at J, with 7 bases between the two ends. In germline, CDR1 is SGHRS, CDR2 YFSETQ. The CDR3 is 12 residues long. A 5'RACE template-switching step, the method used to make TCR cDNA, added a universal primer site and UMIs. TCRdb recomputed calls from the 5' RACE reads with MiXCR, one row per CDR3 protein. The sample yields 75,000 to 100,000 distinct CDR3 sequences, under 9% seen once. This clonotype was observed at least ten times. Source: CD8+ T cells not binding an NS4B(214-222) dextramer, sorted from PBMCs, taken roughly 15 days after the first yellow fever vaccination. V and J are TRBV5-1 and TRBJ2-5; D gene unclear. The TCR was taken from a man between 18 and 35 years old who received the YFV17D yellow fever vaccine. The CDR3: CASRGSQETQYF. The CDR3 DNA sequence: TGCGCCAGCAGGGGCTCACAAGAGACCCAGTACTTC. The variable domain in full, with the rest retrieved from reference TRBV5-1 and TRBJ2-5, is KAGVTQTPRYLIKTRGQQVTLSCSPISGHRSVSWYQQTPGQGLQFLFEYFSETQRNKGNFPGRFSGRQFSNSRSEMNVSTLELGDSALYLCASRGSQETQYFGPGTRLLVL.